The rows below give T cell receptor beta chains drawn from one sample of a study of beta chain features in type 1 diabetes. Generated by immunoSEQ multiplex PCR, the TCRdb table keeps only in-frame clones and is missing some. Among about 24,000 clones, almost 70% were seen once, and the ten largest hold about 2.2%. Sequenced input: Tregs from blood. All receptors derive from a woman aged 35 to 49 in good health. The CDR3 runs from the conserved cysteine through the conserved F or W. The D gene is left open where the match is weak. Clone size is given for some rows only: seen once, a few or many times, or a class if the clone is expanded.

d_call clone_size j_call cdr3_length v_call cdr3_nt cdr3_aa
TRBD2 - TRBJ2-3 18 TRBV4-3 TGCGCCAGCAGCCAAGATCGGGGGCTCGGCGGGGGGGAGGATACGCAGTATTTT CASSQDRGLGGGEDTQYF
- - TRBJ1-5 15 TRBV7-9 TGTGCCAGCAGCCGTTATTCAGGGATTAATCAGCCCCAGCATTTT CASSRYSGINQPQHF
- - TRBJ1-1 12 TRBV25-1 TGTGCCAGCAGCAGGTTGAACACTGAAGCTTTCTTT CASSRLNTEAFF
- - TRBJ1-1 14 TRBV6-5 TGTGCCAGCAGTTATGAGAACCTGAGCACTGAAGCTTTCTTT CASSYENLSTEAFF
TRBD1 - TRBJ2-7 13 TRBV7-9 TGTGCCGTAATGTCGGGACAGGGCTACGAGCAGTACTTC CAVMSGQGYEQYF
TRBD2 - TRBJ2-1 15 TRBV5-1 TGCGCCAGCAGCTTGGTGGTAGCGGGGAACAATGAGCAGTTCTTC CASSLVVAGNNEQFF
- - TRBJ2-3 16 TRBV11-2 TGTGCCAGCAGCCCCGATGGGAGGTTTGGCCCAGATACGCAGTATTTT CASSPDGRFGPDTQYF
- - TRBJ2-2 13 TRBV2 TGTGCTAGCATGTGGCTGAACACCGGGGAGCTGTTTTTT CASMWLNTGELFF
TRBD2 - TRBJ2-1 16 TRBV18 TGTGCCAGCTCGTCCCTAAGGGCTAGCGGTGGGTATGAGCAGTTCTTC CASSSLRASGGYEQFF
TRBD1 - TRBJ2-7 13 TRBV29-1 TGCAGCGTAGAGACGGACAGGGGCCACGAGCAGTACTTC CSVETDRGHEQYF
- - TRBJ1-2 13 TRBV27 TGTGCCAGCAGTCCCACCGGGGGCTATGGCTACACCTTC CASSPTGGYGYTF
TRBD1 - TRBJ1-5 13 TRBV7-9 TGTGCCAGCAGCGCGGACAGGCTTCAGCCCCAGCATTTT CASSADRLQPQHF
TRBD2 - TRBJ2-1 15 TRBV6-6 TGTGCCAGCAGCCCGGGACTACGCTCCTACAATGAGCAGTTCTTC CASSPGLRSYNEQFF
TRBD2 - TRBJ2-3 16 TRBV5-6 TGTGCCAGCAGCTTGGTGGCGGGGGGGCCGATAGATACGCAGTATTTT CASSLVAGGPIDTQYF
TRBD1 - TRBJ2-7 13 TRBV6-6 TGTGCCGTAGGACAGGGCGTTAAAAACGAGCAGTACTTC CAVGQGVKNEQYF
TRBD2 - TRBJ2-5 14 TRBV10-2 TGCGCCAGCAGGGGGGCGGGGGGGCTCGAGACCCAGTACTTC CASRGAGGLETQYF
- - TRBJ1-4 16 TRBV4-2 TGTGCCAGCAGCCAAGATAGTCAGGTGTTTTATGAAAAACTGTTTTTT CASSQDSQVFYEKLFF
- - TRBJ2-7 13 TRBV6-1 TGTGCCAGCAGTGAGGGGGCCCTCTACGAGCAGTACTTC CASSEGALYEQYF
- - TRBJ1-3 18 TRBV12-2 TGTGCAAGTCGCTTAGCACGGGACAGGGGGCGAGGTGGAAACACCATATATTTT CASRLARDRGRGGNTIYF
- - TRBJ1-2 13 TRBV10-3 TGTGCCATCAATACAGGGCAGGGCTATGGCTACACCTTC CAINTGQGYGYTF
TRBD2 - TRBJ2-3 17 TRBV7-2 TGTGCCAGCAGCTTAGCGGGGACTAGCGGAAGCACAGATACGCAGTATTTT CASSLAGTSGSTDTQYF
- - TRBJ2-5 15 TRBV5-1 TGCGCCAGCAGCCCGTTAGGCAGGGGTGGGGAGACCCAGTACTTC CASSPLGRGGETQYF
TRBD2 few TRBJ2-1 15 TRBV4-1 TGCGCCAGCAGCCGTTTAGCGGGGGGGATTGATGAGCAGTTCTTC CASSRLAGGIDEQFF
TRBD1 - TRBJ2-5 14 TRBV9 TGTGCCAGCAGCCCCCCGGCAGGGGGAGAGACCCAGTACTTC CASSPPAGGETQYF